Each of the 15 T cell receptor beta chains below was sequenced from the same sample in a study of spatial heterogeneity in lung cancer. Time point defined: sample taken at primary tumor resection. TCRdb reprocessed the 5' RACE reads with MiXCR, giving one entry per CDR3 protein. The top ten clones hold around half of a sample with approximately 11,000 distinct CDR3 sequences, approximately 3.7% of them seen once. This specimen was PBMCs, taken at surgery. The receptors stem from a female donor with early-stage non-small cell lung cancer.

This clonotype was seen many times. This sequence joins TRBV29-1 and TRBJ2-2; 7 bases align to TRBD1. This CDR3 comprises 14 residues. Trimming took 5 bases from V and 5 from J; bases not matched to a gene: 8. Per the germline V gene, CDR1 is SQVTM and CDR2 is ANQGSEA. Written as DNA, the CDR3 is TGCAGCGTTACGACAGGGAAGGGAACCGGGGAGCTGTTTTTT. The encoded protein is CSVTTGKGTGELFF.

At least ten counts were recorded for this clonotype. The chain links TRBV27 to TRBJ2-5; possibly TRBD2 for D (6 bases). Trimming cost V 2 bases and J 5 bases, with 15 bases left between them. Germline V gives CDR1 MNHEY, CDR2 SMNVEV (reference sequence). CDR3 length equals 15 residues. CDR3 sequence: CASSLNGGVVETQYF. CDR3 sequence (DNA): TGTGCCAGCAGTTTAAATGGCGGGGTAGTCGAGACCCAGTACTTC.

This clonotype turned up a few times. The DNA of the CDR3 is TGTGCCAGCAGCGTTTCCGGACAGGGGGTTGGCGAGCAGTACTTC. Amino acid sequence: CASSVSGQGVGEQYF. The V and J genes are TRBV3-1 and TRBJ2-7, with 10 bases identical to TRBD1. CDR3 length equals 15 residues. Germline lookup yields CDR1 LGHDT and CDR2 YNNKEL (reference sequence). V was pared by 5 bases and J by 6 bases, with 10 bases of the junction left unmatched.

At least ten counts were recorded for this clonotype. The chain is built from TRBV27 and TRBJ2-3; TRBD1 agrees at 7 bases. CDR1 and CDR2 (germline): MNHEY, SMNVEV (reference sequence). The length of the CDR3 is 15 residues. V shed 8 bases, J shed 3 bases, and the junction held 11 bases outside the gene matches. The DNA for the CDR3 is TGTGCCAGCTCCTTGGGGACAGTAATAACAGATACGCAGTATTTT. This sequence encodes CASSLGTVITDTQYF.

This clonotype rates as medium-sized (0.01 to 0.1%). V and J are TRBV28 and TRBJ1-1, with D perhaps TRBD1 (5 bases). In germline, CDR1 is MDHEN, CDR2 SYDVKM. The CDR3 spans 15 residues. Trimming pared 5 bases from V and 7 bases from J, leaving 20 bases between. The CDR3 loop is CASSRLGETALEAFF. DNA for the CDR3: TGTGCCAGCAGTCGATTAGGGGAGACAGCCCTTGAAGCTTTCTTT.

This clonotype was counted ten times or more. This chain links TRBV7-2 with TRBJ2-7; TRBD2 might be the D (6 bases). CDR1 and CDR2 from the germline V gene are SGHTA and FQGNSA. The CDR3 covers 15 residues. V lost 9 bases, J lost 2 bases, and 20 bases lay in between. CDR3 sequence reads: CASVPGLSGTYEQYF. As DNA, the CDR3 is TGTGCCAGTGTGCCCGGGCTTAGCGGAACCTACGAGCAGTACTTC.

This clonotype was counted at least ten times. V is TRBV10-3 and J is TRBJ1-5, with D unclear. The CDR3 runs 14 residues. Germline CDR1 is ENHRY and CDR2 is SYGVKD. The germline V and J ends were trimmed by 4 bases and 3 bases, with 10 bases remaining between them. As DNA, the CDR3 is TGTGCCATCAGTGCTGGGTCTAACAATCAGCCCCAGCATTTT. Its translation is CAISAGSNNQPQHF.

By sample share, this clonotype is medium-sized (0.01 to 0.1%). This rearrangement joins TRBV5-1 to TRBJ2-1; a possible D gene is TRBD2 (5 bases). Trimming stripped 7 bases from V and 7 bases from J, with 12 bases between. The CDR3 loop spans 12 amino acids. The germline V gene encodes CDR1 SGHRS and CDR2 YFSETQ. For the CDR3, the DNA is TGCGCCAGCGCCACGAGGGAGAATGAGCAGTTCTTC. It specifies CASATRENEQFF.

This clonotype was observed many times. CDR3 bases: TGTGCCAGCTCTGCCGTGACGGTGGGGACCCAGTACTTC. As protein: CASSAVTVGTQYF. The gene calls are TRBV6-1 and TRBJ2-5; D not certain. CDR1 is MNHNS, CDR2 SASEGT, per germline. There are 13 residues in the CDR3. The ends were cut back, 8 bases at V and 7 bases at J, with 17 bases in the middle.

There are many counts of this clonotype. The chain uses TRBV20-1 and TRBJ2-7; TRBD2 aligns across 7 bases. Per germline, CDR1 DFQATT and CDR2 SNEGSKA (reference sequence). This CDR3 has 12 residues. V was clipped by 4 bases and J by 7 bases; unmatched bases: 7. The CDR3 region is CSATGGTREQYF. CDR3 nucleotide sequence: TGCAGTGCTACGGGGGGAACGCGAGAGCAGTACTTC.

This clonotype was observed many times. The chain recombines TRBV20-1 with TRBJ2-1; D uncertain. The CDR3 contains 13 residues. Trimming pared 2 bases from V and 1 base from J, leaving 6 bases between. CDR1 and CDR2 from the germline V gene are DFQATT and SNEGSKA (reference sequence). CDR3 nucleotides: TGCAGTGCTAGACTTGATTCCTACAATGAGCAGTTCTTC. The encoded protein is CSARLDSYNEQFF.

This clonotype was recorded at least ten times. The chain couples TRBV7-9 to TRBJ2-3, with 10 bases aligning to TRBD2. The germline gives CDR1 SEHNR, CDR2 FQNEAQ (reference sequence). The CDR3 spans 16 residues. The junction had 10 bases not matched to a gene; V was cut back by 5 bases and J by 5 bases. As DNA, the CDR3 is TGTGCCAGCAGCGCTGGGTCTAGCGGGAGTGGAGATACGCAGTATTTT. Translation: CASSAGSSGSGDTQYF.

This clonotype was recorded at least ten times. The chain recombines TRBV7-6 with TRBJ1-4; D may be TRBD1 (5 bases). Trimming shortened V by 10 bases and J by 6 bases, and 24 bases separated the two germline ends. The CDR3 covers 16 residues. CDR1 is SGHVS and CDR2 is FNYEAQ in the germline V gene. The DNA for the CDR3 is TGTGCCACCCGCTGGGGCACGGGAACACTCCATGAAAAACTGTTTTTT. Protein: CATRWGTGTLHEKLFF.

This sequence joins TRBV2 and TRBJ1-1; no firm D call. V lost 4 bases to trimming and J lost 7 bases, with 7 bases between them. Germline lookup yields CDR1 SNHLY and CDR2 FYNNEI. This CDR3 region has 11 residues. CDR3 residues: CASSVYDEAFF. The CDR3 region has the DNA TGTGCCAGCAGTGTATATGATGAAGCTTTCTTT. Variable domain in full (rest from reference TRBV2 and TRBJ1-1): EPEVTQTPSHQVTQMGQEVILRCVPISNHLYFYWYRQILGQKVEFLVSFYNNEISEKSEIFDDQFSVERPDGSNFTLKIRSTKLEDSAMYFCASSVYDEAFFGQGTRLTVV.

In this sample, this clonotype is large. V is TRBV28 and J is TRBJ2-4, with 7 bases lining up with TRBD1. The CDR3 covers 17 residues. CDR1 and CDR2 from the germline V gene are MDHEN and SYDVKM. V trimming: 4 bases; J trimming: 5 bases; junction bases outside the gene matches: 14. The CDR3 spells CASSSHSDREGQNIQYF. The DNA for the CDR3 is TGTGCCAGCAGTTCGCACTCTGACAGGGAAGGCCAAAACATTCAGTACTTC. The full variable domain, in which reference TRBV28 and TRBJ2-4 provide the parts outside the CDR3, is DVKVTQSSRYLVKRTGEKVFLECVQDMDHENMFWYRQDPGLGLRLIYFSYDVKMKEKGDIPEGYSVSREKKERFSLILESASTNQTSMYLCASSSHSDREGQNIQYFGAGTRLSVL.